This TCR beta chain was captured by sequencing in a study of blood T cell repertoires in COVID-19. Study context: The United States, Italy and Spain supplied acute and convalescent COVID-19 samples. Nucleic acid was either cDNA or gDNA, and it came from T cells, B-cell-depleted T cells, or PBMCs.

Original methodology: Reference gene primers were amplified, and this amplification served to estimate nucleated cell counts. TCRdb's table, derived via immunoSEQ multiplex PCR, lists solely in-frame clones and lacks some. That table is the source of V, J and clone size, and D and trimming were worked out from the DNA. The data hold approximately 61,000 clones, with almost 90% observed a single time. Deletions cut 2 bases from V and 5 bases from J, with 16 bases between. The CDR3 totals 15 residues. Germline V gene lookup returns CDR1 SGHRS and CDR2 YFSETQ. Specimen: peripheral blood. This receptor was taken from an elderly woman with active COVID-19. The chain employs TRBV5-1 and TRBJ2-5; no firm D call. In nucleotides, the CDR3 is TGCGCCAGCAGCTTCCCCCAAACCGAACGGGAGACCCAGTACTTC. Translation: CASSFPQTERETQYF.